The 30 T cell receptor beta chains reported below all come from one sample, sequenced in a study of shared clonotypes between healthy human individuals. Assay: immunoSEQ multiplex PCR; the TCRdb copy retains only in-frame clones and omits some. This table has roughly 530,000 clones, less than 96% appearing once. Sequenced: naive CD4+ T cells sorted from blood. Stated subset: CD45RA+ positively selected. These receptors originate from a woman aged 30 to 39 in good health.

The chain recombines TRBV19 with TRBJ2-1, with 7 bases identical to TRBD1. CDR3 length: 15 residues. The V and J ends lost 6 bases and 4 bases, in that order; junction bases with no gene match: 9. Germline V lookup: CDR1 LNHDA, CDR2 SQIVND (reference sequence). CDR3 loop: CASRAGTASYNEQFF. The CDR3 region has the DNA TGTGCCAGTAGAGCCGGGACAGCAAGTTACAATGAGCAGTTCTTC.

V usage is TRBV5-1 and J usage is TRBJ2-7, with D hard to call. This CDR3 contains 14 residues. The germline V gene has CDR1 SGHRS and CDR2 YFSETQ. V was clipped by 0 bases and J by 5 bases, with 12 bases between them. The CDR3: CASSLEVGSHEQYF. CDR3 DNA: TGCGCCAGCAGCTTGGAAGTAGGGTCCCACGAGCAGTACTTC.

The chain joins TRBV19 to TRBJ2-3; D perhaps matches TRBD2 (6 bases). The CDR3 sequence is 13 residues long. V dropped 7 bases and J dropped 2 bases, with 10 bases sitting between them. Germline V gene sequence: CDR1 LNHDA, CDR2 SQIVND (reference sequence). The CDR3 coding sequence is TGTGCCAGTACTAGCGAATACACAGATACGCAGTATTTT. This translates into CASTSEYTDTQYF.

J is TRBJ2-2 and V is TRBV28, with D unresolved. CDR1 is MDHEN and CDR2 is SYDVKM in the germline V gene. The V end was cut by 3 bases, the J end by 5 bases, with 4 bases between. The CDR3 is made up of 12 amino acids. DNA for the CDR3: TGTGCCAGCAGTTTCTTAACCGGGGAGCTGTTTTTT. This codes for CASSFLTGELFF.

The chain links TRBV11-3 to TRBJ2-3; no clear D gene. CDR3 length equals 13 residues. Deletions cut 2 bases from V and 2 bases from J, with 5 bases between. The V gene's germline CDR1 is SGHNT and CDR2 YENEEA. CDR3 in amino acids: CASSLQYTDTQYF. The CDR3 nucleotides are TGTGCCAGCAGCTTACAGTACACAGATACGCAGTATTTT.

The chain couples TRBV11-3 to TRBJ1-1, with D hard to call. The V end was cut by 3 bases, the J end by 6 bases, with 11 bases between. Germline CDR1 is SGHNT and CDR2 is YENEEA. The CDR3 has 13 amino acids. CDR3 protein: CASSFGITSEAFF. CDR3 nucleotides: TGTGCCAGCAGCTTCGGAATTACCTCTGAAGCTTTCTTT.

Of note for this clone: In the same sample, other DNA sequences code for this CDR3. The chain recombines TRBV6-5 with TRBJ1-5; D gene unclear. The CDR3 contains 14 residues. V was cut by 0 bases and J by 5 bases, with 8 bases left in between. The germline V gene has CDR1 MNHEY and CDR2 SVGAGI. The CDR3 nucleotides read TGTGCCAGCAGTTACTCGGGCGGGGATCAGCCCCAGCATTTT. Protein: CASSYSGGDQPQHF.

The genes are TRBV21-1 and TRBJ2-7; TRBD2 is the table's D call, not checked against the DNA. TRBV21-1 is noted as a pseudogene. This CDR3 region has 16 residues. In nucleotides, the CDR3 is TGTGCCAGCAGCCCCCGGACTAGCGACGAGAACTACGAGCAGTACTTC. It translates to CASSPRTSDENYEQYF.

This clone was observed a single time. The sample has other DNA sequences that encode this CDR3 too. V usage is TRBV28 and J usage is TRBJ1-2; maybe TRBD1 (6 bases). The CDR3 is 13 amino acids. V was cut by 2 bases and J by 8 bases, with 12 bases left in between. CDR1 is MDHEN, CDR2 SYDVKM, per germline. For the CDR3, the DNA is TGTGCCAGCAGTTTACCGGGGGCGCGGGGCTACACCTTC. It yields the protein CASSLPGARGYTF.

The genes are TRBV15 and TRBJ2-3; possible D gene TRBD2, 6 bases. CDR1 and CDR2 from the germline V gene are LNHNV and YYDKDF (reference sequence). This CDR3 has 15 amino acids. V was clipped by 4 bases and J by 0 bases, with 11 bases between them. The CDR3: CATSIVGSSTDTQYF. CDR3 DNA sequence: TGTGCCACCAGCATCGTCGGGAGCAGCACAGATACGCAGTATTTT.

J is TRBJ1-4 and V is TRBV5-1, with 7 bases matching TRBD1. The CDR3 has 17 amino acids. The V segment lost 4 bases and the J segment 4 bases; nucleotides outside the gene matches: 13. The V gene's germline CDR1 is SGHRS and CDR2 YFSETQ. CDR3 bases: TGCGCCAGCAGCCAAGGACAGGATCAGCGCCTTAATGAAAAACTGTTTTTT. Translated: CASSQGQDQRLNEKLFF.

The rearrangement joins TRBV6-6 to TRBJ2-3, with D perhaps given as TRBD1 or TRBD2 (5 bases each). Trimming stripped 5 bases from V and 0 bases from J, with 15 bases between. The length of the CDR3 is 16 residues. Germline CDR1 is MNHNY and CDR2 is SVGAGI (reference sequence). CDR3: CASSRQGPLSTDTQYF. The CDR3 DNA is TGTGCCAGCAGTCGTCAGGGACCCTTAAGCACAGATACGCAGTATTTT.

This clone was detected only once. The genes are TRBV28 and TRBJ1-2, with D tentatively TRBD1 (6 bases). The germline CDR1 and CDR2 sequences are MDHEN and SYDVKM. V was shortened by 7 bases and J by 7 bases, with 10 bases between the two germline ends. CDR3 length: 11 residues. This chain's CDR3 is CASTPGAGYTF. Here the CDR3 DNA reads TGTGCCAGCACCCCAGGGGCTGGCTACACCTTC.

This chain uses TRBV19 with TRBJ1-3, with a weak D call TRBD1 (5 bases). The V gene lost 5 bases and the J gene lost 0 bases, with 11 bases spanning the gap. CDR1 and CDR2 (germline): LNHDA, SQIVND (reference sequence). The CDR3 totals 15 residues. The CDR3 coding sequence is TGTGCCAGTAGTCCGACCGACAGCTCTGGAAACACCATATATTTT. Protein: CASSPTDSSGNTIYF.

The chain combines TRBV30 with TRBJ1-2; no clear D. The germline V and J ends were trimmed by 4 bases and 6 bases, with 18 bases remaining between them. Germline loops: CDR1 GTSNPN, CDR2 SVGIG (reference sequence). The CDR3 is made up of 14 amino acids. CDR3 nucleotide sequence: TGTGCCTGGAAATATATGTCCGAGGGCCATGGCTACACCTTC. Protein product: CAWKYMSEGHGYTF.

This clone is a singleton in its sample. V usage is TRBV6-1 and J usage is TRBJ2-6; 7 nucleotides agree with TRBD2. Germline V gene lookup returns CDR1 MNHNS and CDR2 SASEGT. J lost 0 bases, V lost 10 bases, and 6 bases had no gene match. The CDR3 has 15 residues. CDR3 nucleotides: TGTGCCATAGTAGCGGGTTTCTCTGGGGCCAACGTCCTGACTTTC. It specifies CAIVAGFSGANVLTF.

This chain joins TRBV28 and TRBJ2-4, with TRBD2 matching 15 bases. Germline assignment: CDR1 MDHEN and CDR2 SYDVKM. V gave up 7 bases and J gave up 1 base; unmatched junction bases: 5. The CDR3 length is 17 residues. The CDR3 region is CASTLGTSGRAKNIQYF. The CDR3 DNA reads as TGTGCCAGCACCCTGGGGACTAGCGGGAGGGCCAAAAACATTCAGTACTTC.

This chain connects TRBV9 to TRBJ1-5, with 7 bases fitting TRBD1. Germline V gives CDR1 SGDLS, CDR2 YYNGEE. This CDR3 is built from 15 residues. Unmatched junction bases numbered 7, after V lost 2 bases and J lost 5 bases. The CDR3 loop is CASSVGQEKDQPQHF. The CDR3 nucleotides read TGTGCCAGCAGCGTCGGACAGGAAAAGGATCAGCCCCAGCATTTT.

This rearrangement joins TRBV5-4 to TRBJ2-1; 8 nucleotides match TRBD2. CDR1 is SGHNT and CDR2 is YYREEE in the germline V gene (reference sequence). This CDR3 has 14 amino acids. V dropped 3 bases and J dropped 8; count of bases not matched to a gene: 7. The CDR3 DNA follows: TGTGCCAGCAGCTACGGACTAGCCTCCGATGAGCAGTTCTTC. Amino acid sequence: CASSYGLASDEQFF.

The CDR3 DNA reads TGCGCCAGCAGCCGCCTTGTCCCTAGGGTCGACAATGAGCAGTTCTTC. This translates into CASSRLVPRVDNEQFF. This sequence joins TRBV4-1 and TRBJ2-1; D not certain. The V end lost 4 bases, the J end lost 5 bases, and 18 bases lay between the germline ends. CDR3 length: 16 amino acids. CDR1 is MGHRA and CDR2 is YSYEKL in the germline V gene.

CDR3: CASSLPGLANYNEQFF. The CDR3 region has the DNA TGTGCCAGCAGCTTACCGGGACTAGCCAATTACAATGAGCAGTTCTTC. The chain couples TRBV5-4 to TRBJ2-1, with TRBD2 identical over 9 bases. This CDR3 is built from 16 residues. V shed 2 bases and J 4 bases; nucleotides not matched to a gene: 7. Looked up from germline, CDR1 is SGHNT and CDR2 is YYREEE (reference sequence).

CDR3 sequence (DNA): TGCGCCAGCAGCTGGGAGACAGGGGGGACCGGCTACACCTTC. Translating gives CASSWETGGTGYTF. V is TRBV5-1 and J is TRBJ1-2, with 9 bases that match TRBD1. The CDR3 consists of 14 residues. CDR1 and CDR2 (germline): SGHRS, YFSETQ. V shed 3 bases and J 8 bases; nucleotides not matched to a gene: 8.

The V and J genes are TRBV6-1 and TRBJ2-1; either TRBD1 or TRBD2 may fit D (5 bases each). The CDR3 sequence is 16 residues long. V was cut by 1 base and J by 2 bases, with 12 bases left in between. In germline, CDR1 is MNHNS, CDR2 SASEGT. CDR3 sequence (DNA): TGTGCCAGCAGTGAAGTCGGGACCCGGCCCTACAATGAGCAGTTCTTC. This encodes CASSEVGTRPYNEQFF.

CDR3 in amino acids: CASSGGNRRNQPQHF. In DNA, the CDR3 is TGTGCCAGCAGCGGGGGAAATCGTCGCAATCAGCCCCAGCATTTT. The chain uses TRBV5-6 and TRBJ1-5; perhaps TRBD1 as D (5 bases). The CDR3 is 15 residues long. V lost 4 bases to trimming and J lost 2 bases, with 13 bases between them. Germline CDR1 reads SGHDT; CDR2 reads YYEEEE.

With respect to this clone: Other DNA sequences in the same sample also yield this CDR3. In DNA form, the CDR3 reads TGTGCCAGTAGTACTCGGACAGGTTCCTACGAGCAGTACTTC. It codes for CASSTRTGSYEQYF. The genes are TRBV19 and TRBJ2-7; TRBD1 matches at 7 bases. This CDR3 spans 14 amino acids. Trimming cost V 4 bases and J 1 base; bases outside gene matches: 4. Germline CDR1 and CDR2: LNHDA and SQIVND (reference sequence).

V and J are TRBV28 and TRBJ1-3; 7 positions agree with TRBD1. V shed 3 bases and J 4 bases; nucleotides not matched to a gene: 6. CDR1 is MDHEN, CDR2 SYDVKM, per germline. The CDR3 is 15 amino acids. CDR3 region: CASSLGQSVGNTIYF. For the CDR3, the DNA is TGTGCCAGCAGTTTGGGACAGAGCGTAGGAAACACCATATATTTT.

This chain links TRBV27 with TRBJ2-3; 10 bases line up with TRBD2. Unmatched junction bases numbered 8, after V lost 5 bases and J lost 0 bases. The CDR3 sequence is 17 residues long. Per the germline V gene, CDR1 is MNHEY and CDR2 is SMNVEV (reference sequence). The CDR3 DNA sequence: TGTGCCAGCAGTCAACGACGGACTAGCGGAAGCACAGATACGCAGTATTTT. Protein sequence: CASSQRRTSGSTDTQYF.

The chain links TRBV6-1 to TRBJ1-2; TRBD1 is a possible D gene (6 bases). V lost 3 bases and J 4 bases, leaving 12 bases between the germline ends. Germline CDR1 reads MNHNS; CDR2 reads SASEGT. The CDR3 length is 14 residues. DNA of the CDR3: TGTGCCAGCAGTGACGCAGGGGCCACCTATGGCTACACCTTC. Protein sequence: CASSDAGATYGYTF.

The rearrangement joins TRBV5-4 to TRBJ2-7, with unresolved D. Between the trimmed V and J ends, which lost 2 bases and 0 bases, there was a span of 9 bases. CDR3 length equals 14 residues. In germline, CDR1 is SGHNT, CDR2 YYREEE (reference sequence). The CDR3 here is CASSFNEDSYEQYF. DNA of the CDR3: TGTGCCAGCAGCTTTAACGAAGACTCCTACGAGCAGTACTTC.

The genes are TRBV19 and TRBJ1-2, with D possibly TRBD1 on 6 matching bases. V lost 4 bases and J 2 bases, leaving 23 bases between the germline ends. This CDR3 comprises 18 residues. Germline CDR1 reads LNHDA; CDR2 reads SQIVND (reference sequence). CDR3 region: CASSTYRGEQGHNYGYTF. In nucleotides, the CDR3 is TGTGCCAGTAGTACCTATAGGGGGGAACAGGGACACAACTATGGCTACACCTTC.